The 27 T cell receptor beta chains below were found in one sample sequenced in a study of cytomegalovirus exposure and HLA in healthy donors. The PCR employed 60 Vbeta primers together with 13 Jbeta primers. Some clones are missing from TCRdb's copy, which holds only in-frame ones; the method was immunoSEQ multiplex PCR. The sample lists some 130,000 clones, approximately 84% occurring once. Sequencing input: PBMCs. The origin of the receptors is a woman aged 40 to 50 in good health and CMV-seronegative.

This clone has a handful of counts. The V and J genes are TRBV27 and TRBJ1-2; D may be TRBD1 (6 bases). The CDR3 length is 16 residues. Trimming took 3 bases from V and 1 from J, leaving 15 bases between them. Germline V lookup: CDR1 MNHEY, CDR2 SMNVEV (reference sequence). CDR3 DNA sequence: TGTGCCAGCAGTTTGGGATCGCGACAGGATAACTATGGCTACACCTTC. Translated: CASSLGSRQDNYGYTF.

The chain recombines TRBV7-8 with TRBJ2-7; TRBD2 matches at 8 bases. This CDR3 has 15 amino acids. V was pared by 2 bases and J by 5 bases, with 8 bases of the junction left unmatched. Per germline, CDR1 SGHVS and CDR2 FQNEAQ. CDR3 sequence: CASSLRREGRDEQYF. CDR3 DNA sequence: TGTGCCAGCAGCTTACGACGGGAGGGCCGAGACGAGCAGTACTTC.

The genes are TRBV2 and TRBJ2-2; 9 bases align to TRBD1. The germline CDR1 and CDR2 sequences are SNHLY and FYNNEI. With 6 bases clipped from V and 4 bases from J, the junction kept 3 bases outside the gene matches. The CDR3 sequence is 14 residues long. The CDR3 sequence: CASRGQGSTGELFF. In DNA, the CDR3 is TGTGCCAGCAGGGGACAGGGAAGCACCGGGGAGCTGTTTTTT.

This sequence joins TRBV29-1 and TRBJ1-4; D is undetermined. The germline CDR1 and CDR2 sequences are SQVTM and ANQGSEA. The CDR3 is 11 amino acids. V lost 6 bases and J lost 4, with 6 bases in between. The CDR3 bases are TGCAGCGTCGCGAGTAATGAAAAACTGTTTTTT. It is translated as CSVASNEKLFF.

This clone has more than one count but fewer than ten. V is TRBV11-2 and J is TRBJ2-3; 11 nucleotides align to TRBD2. The germline V gene has CDR1 SGHAT and CDR2 FQNNGV. J gave up 2 bases and V 3 bases, and 1 base lay outside the gene matches. This CDR3 is built from 15 residues. The CDR3 protein is CASSLGLAVTDTQYF. In DNA form, the CDR3 reads TGTGCCAGCAGCTTGGGACTAGCGGTCACAGATACGCAGTATTTT.

The chain couples TRBV5-1 to TRBJ2-1, with unresolved D. V was cut by 0 bases and J by 4 bases, with 8 bases left in between. Germline-derived CDR1 and CDR2 are SGHRS and YFSETQ. The CDR3 length is 14 residues. CDR3 sequence (DNA): TGCGCCAGCAGCTTGGCACAGATGTACAATGAGCAGTTCTTC. It codes for CASSLAQMYNEQFF.

The gene calls are TRBV15 and TRBJ1-1; the D gene is possibly TRBD1 (5 bases). Between the trimmed V and J ends, which lost 3 bases and 10 bases, there was a span of 24 bases. The CDR3 is 16 amino acids. Germline-derived CDR1 and CDR2 are LNHNV and YYDKDF (reference sequence). The chain's CDR3 is CATSSELSGTSSGAFF. The CDR3 nucleotides read TGTGCCACCAGCAGCGAACTATCCGGGACTTCTTCCGGAGCTTTCTTT.

The rearrangement joins TRBV27 to TRBJ2-7, with D maybe TRBD2 (5 bases). This CDR3 is built from 15 residues. Deletions cut 2 bases from V and 4 bases from J, with 15 bases between. The germline V gene encodes CDR1 MNHEY and CDR2 SMNVEV (reference sequence). The CDR3 loop reads CASSLTASRRYEQYF. The CDR3 region has the DNA TGTGCCAGCAGTTTAACGGCTAGCCGAAGATACGAGCAGTACTTC.

This chain joins TRBV5-1 and TRBJ2-5; 9 bases align to TRBD2. Germline-derived CDR1 and CDR2 are SGHRS and YFSETQ. Germline trimming cut 0 bases from V and 5 bases from J; bases unmatched to any gene: 8. CDR3 length: 16 residues. The CDR3 DNA sequence: TGCGCCAGCAGCTTGGTCCCTAGCGGGGTCGGGGAGACCCAGTACTTC. Translated, it gives CASSLVPSGVGETQYF.

This chain uses TRBV14 with TRBJ1-2, with a tentative D call TRBD1 (5 bases). Germline CDR1 reads SGHDN; CDR2 reads FVKESK. This CDR3 has 13 amino acids. Trimming cost V 1 base and J 5 bases, with 8 bases left between them. The CDR3 is CASSQGQSYGYTF. The CDR3 nucleotides read TGTGCCAGCAGCCAAGGACAGTCGTATGGCTACACCTTC. Using reference TRBV14 and TRBJ1-2 for the parts outside the CDR3, the full variable domain is EAGVTQFPSHSVIEKGQTVTLRCDPISGHDNLYWYRRVMGKEIKFLLHFVKESKQDESGMPNNRFLAERTGGTYSTLKVQPAELEDSGVYFCASSQGQSYGYTFGSGTRLTVV.

The chain carries TRBV27 and TRBJ1-2, with 8 bases fitting TRBD1. The germline V gene encodes CDR1 MNHEY and CDR2 SMNVEV (reference sequence). With 6 bases clipped from V and 7 bases from J, the junction kept 10 bases outside the gene matches. This CDR3 has 14 amino acids. The CDR3 here is CASRFPGQESGYTF. CDR3 coding DNA: TGTGCCAGCAGGTTTCCGGGACAGGAGTCTGGCTACACCTTC.

This rearrangement joins TRBV5-1 to TRBJ2-7; TRBD1 matches 8 bases. The J segment lost 2 bases and the V segment lost 4 bases, leaving 5 bases of the junction unmatched. There are 14 residues in the CDR3. CDR1 is SGHRS, CDR2 YFSETQ, per germline. CDR3 region: CASSPGTGAYEQYF. CDR3 nucleotides: TGCGCCAGCAGCCCCGGGACAGGAGCCTACGAGCAGTACTTC. Full variable domain (remainder filled in from reference TRBV5-1 and TRBJ2-7): KAGVTQTPRYLIKTRGQQVTLSCSPISGHRSVSWYQQTPGQGLQFLFEYFSETQRNKGNFPGRFSGRQFSNSRSEMNVSTLELGDSALYLCASSPGTGAYEQYFGPGTRLTVT.

J is TRBJ1-3 and V is TRBV7-6; D not certain. The CDR3 spans 15 residues. The V and J ends lost 2 bases and 2 bases respectively, with 10 bases between them. CDR1 is SGHVS, CDR2 FNYEAQ, per germline. In nucleotides, the CDR3 is TGTGCCAGCAGCTTACAGGAGGTCCCTGGAAACACCATATATTTT. Translating it yields CASSLQEVPGNTIYF.

This clone occurred a few times. The chain has TRBV10-3 and TRBJ2-2; 8 bases fit TRBD2. CDR3 length: 16 residues. Germline V gene sequence: CDR1 ENHRY, CDR2 SYGVKD. V was pared by 6 bases and J by 0 bases, with 6 bases of the junction left unmatched. The chain's CDR3 is CAIRNLAGSNTGELFF. CDR3 DNA sequence: TGTGCCATCAGAAACTTAGCGGGGTCGAACACCGGGGAGCTGTTTTTT.

The chain recombines TRBV6-5 with TRBJ1-2, with D unclear. Germline loops: CDR1 MNHEY, CDR2 SVGAGI. This CDR3 spans 11 amino acids. V dropped 5 bases and J dropped 8 bases, with 9 bases sitting between them. The CDR3 loop reads CASSELRGYTF. CDR3 in DNA: TGTGCCAGCAGTGAACTAAGGGGCTACACCTTC.

The V gene is TRBV28, the J gene TRBJ2-5; TRBD2 might be the D (5 bases). Trimming pared 4 bases from V and 1 base from J, leaving 10 bases between. This CDR3 comprises 14 residues. Germline V gene data show CDR1 as MDHEN and CDR2 as SYDVKM. In nucleotides, the CDR3 is TGTGCCAGCAGTTCATGGCGGGTCCAAGAGACCCAGTACTTC. It specifies CASSSWRVQETQYF.

V and J are TRBV19 and TRBJ2-1; TRBD2 matches 8 bases. CDR3 length: 15 amino acids. V shed 5 bases and J 4 bases; nucleotides not matched to a gene: 7. Germline values: CDR1 LNHDA, CDR2 SQIVND (reference sequence). CDR3 DNA: TGTGCCAGTAGTCGGGTAGCGGGAAATTACAATGAGCAGTTCTTC. It specifies CASSRVAGNYNEQFF.

The chain joins TRBV6-4 to TRBJ1-5; D possibly corresponds to TRBD1 (6 bases). Trimming removed 11 bases from V and 3 bases from J, with 17 bases in between. CDR3 length: 14 residues. Germline V gene sequence: CDR1 MRHNA, CDR2 SNTAGT. The CDR3: CADKNRANNQPQHF. Here the CDR3 DNA reads TGTGCCGACAAAAACAGGGCCAACAATCAGCCCCAGCATTTT.

This chain joins TRBV7-2 and TRBJ2-7; D is undetermined. The germline V and J ends were trimmed by 5 bases and 5 bases, with 16 bases remaining between them. This CDR3 region has 14 residues. The V gene's germline CDR1 is SGHTA and CDR2 FQGNSA. The chain's CDR3 is CASSLGVPANEQYF. In DNA form, the CDR3 reads TGTGCCAGCAGCCTCGGAGTCCCCGCGAACGAGCAGTACTTC.

This clone was observed a few times. V and J are TRBV11-2 and TRBJ2-2; D gene uncertain. The V end lost 0 bases, the J end lost 4 bases, and 12 bases lay between the germline ends. CDR3 size: 16 residues. CDR1 is SGHAT and CDR2 is FQNNGV in the germline V gene. CDR3 amino acids: CASSLDRQVPTGELFF. Here the CDR3 DNA reads TGTGCCAGCAGCTTAGATCGGCAGGTCCCCACCGGGGAGCTGTTTTTT.

The V gene is TRBV2, the J gene TRBJ2-7; no definite D call. Trimming took 0 bases from V and 3 from J, leaving 6 bases between them. The CDR3 is made up of 13 amino acids. CDR1 is SNHLY, CDR2 FYNNEI, per germline. CDR3 loop: CASSEAPGYEQYF. DNA for the CDR3: TGTGCCAGCAGTGAAGCTCCAGGCTACGAGCAGTACTTC.

The V call is TRBV5-1, the J call TRBJ1-1; tentatively, D is TRBD1 (5 bases). V was shortened by 0 bases and J by 3 bases, with 12 bases between the two germline ends. The CDR3 totals 15 residues. Germline V gene data show CDR1 as SGHRS and CDR2 as YFSETQ. CDR3: CASSLAEVGDTEAFF. CDR3 sequence (DNA): TGCGCCAGCAGCTTGGCTGAGGTAGGGGACACTGAAGCTTTCTTT.

The chain uses TRBV19 and TRBJ1-3; D uncertain. The V end lost 8 bases, the J end lost 9 bases, and 17 bases lay between the germline ends. The germline CDR1 and CDR2 sequences are LNHDA and SQIVND (reference sequence). CDR3 size: 13 residues. CDR3 residues: CASSGSFGGTIYF. CDR3 DNA: TGTGCCAGTTCCGGGTCCTTCGGCGGCACCATATATTTT.

V usage is TRBV18 and J usage is TRBJ2-2, with D tentatively TRBD1 (5 bases). CDR1 is KGHSH, CDR2 LQKENI, per germline. The CDR3 contains 15 residues. V gave up 3 bases and J gave up 2 bases, with 10 bases separating them. The DNA of the CDR3 is TGTGCCAGCTCACCTGTGACAGTTAACACCGGGGAGCTGTTTTTT. Its protein is CASSPVTVNTGELFF.

The CDR3 nucleotides read TGTGCTAGTGGTTCGGGAGGTGGACCAGAGTTCTTC. The encoded protein is CASGSGGGPEFF. The rearrangement links TRBV12-5 to TRBJ2-1, with 7 bases lining up with TRBD2. Germline V CDR1 and CDR2: LGHNT, FRNRAP. With 4 bases clipped from V and 14 bases from J, the junction kept 8 bases outside the gene matches. CDR3 length: 12 residues. Full variable domain (outside the CDR3, taken from reference TRBV12-5 and TRBJ2-1): DARVTQTPRHKVTEMGQEVTMRCQPILGHNTVFWYRQTMMQGLELLAYFRNRAPLDDSGMPKDRFSAEMPDATLATLKIQPSEPRDSAVYFCASGSGGGPEFFGPGTRLTVL.

The chain carries TRBV5-6 and TRBJ2-7, with D tentatively TRBD2 (5 bases). The CDR3 is made up of 14 amino acids. The V and J ends lost 0 bases and 10 bases respectively, with 17 bases between them. Germline-derived CDR1 and CDR2 are SGHDT and YYEEEE. The CDR3 DNA reads as TGTGCCAGCAGCTTGGGTAGCGTACCGGGGTCTCAGTACTTC. This translates into CASSLGSVPGSQYF.

The chain has TRBV4-2 and TRBJ2-6, with D perhaps TRBD2 (6 bases). V lost 0 bases and J 3 bases, leaving 15 bases between the germline ends. Per germline, CDR1 LGHNA and CDR2 YNFKEQ. The length of the CDR3 is 18 residues. CDR3 protein: CASSQDVPGGVGANVLTF. DNA of the CDR3: TGTGCCAGCAGCCAAGATGTTCCCGGAGGGGTTGGGGCCAACGTCCTGACTTTC.